These 13 T cell receptor beta chains were sequenced from one sample in a study of T cells in Graves' hyperthyroidism and ophthalmopathy. RNA transcripts yielded amplified TCR beta CDR3 regions. HTBI primers were employed in a first-round RT-PCR of the TCR CDR3. A single record per CDR3 protein comes from TCRdb applying MiXCR to the multiplex PCR reads. The table lists 500,000 to 750,000 distinct CDR3 sequences, roughly 46% of them singletons. Material: peripheral blood or thyroid tissue (not recorded which). These receptors were taken from a woman aged 18 to 35 with Graves' hyperthyroidism.

The V and J genes are TRBV7-2 and TRBJ2-7; D is uncertain. V gave up 0 bases and J gave up 0 bases, with 6 bases separating them. CDR1 and CDR2 from the germline V gene are SGHTA and FQGNSA. The CDR3 runs 14 residues. The CDR3 here is CASSLAQFSYEQYF. The CDR3 DNA is TGTGCCAGCAGCTTAGCACAGTTCTCCTACGAGCAGTACTTC.

As DNA, the CDR3 is TGTGCCAGCGCACCCTACGAGCAGTACTTC. Protein: CASAPYEQYF. The chain uses TRBV7-6 and TRBJ2-7; no reliable D call. Trimming stripped 8 bases from V and 2 bases from J, with 4 bases between. This CDR3 spans 10 amino acids. Per the germline V gene, CDR1 is SGHVS and CDR2 is FNYEAQ.

The V and J genes are TRBV12-3 or TRBV12-4 and TRBJ2-7; possible D gene TRBD2, 6 bases. Trimming cost V 6 bases and J 1 base, with 10 bases left between them. This CDR3 comprises 13 residues. This CDR3 is CASRRSGSYEQYF. CDR3 coding DNA: TGTGCCAGCAGACGCAGCGGGTCCTACGAGCAGTACTTC.

Only a few counts were recorded for this clonotype. The chain is built from TRBV29-1 and TRBJ2-1; weak D call: TRBD2 (7 bases). The CDR3 sequence is 17 residues long. The V gene's germline CDR1 is SQVTM and CDR2 ANQGSEA. V was trimmed by 3 bases and J by 0 bases, leaving 18 bases between them. The CDR3 DNA reads as TGCAGCGTTGACCACTCGGGGGGCTGGAGCTCCTACAATGAGCAGTTCTTC. Translating gives CSVDHSGGWSSYNEQFF.

The chain uses TRBV6-5 and TRBJ2-7, with 8 bases matching TRBD2. This CDR3 comprises 13 residues. V trimming: 9 bases; J trimming: 6 bases; junction bases outside the gene matches: 10. Germline V gene data show CDR1 as MNHEY and CDR2 as SVGAGI. The CDR3, as DNA: TGTGCCAGTGGACTAGCCGTAGGTACCGAGCAGTACTTC. Translation: CASGLAVGTEQYF.

V usage is TRBV29-1 and J usage is TRBJ2-6; TRBD2 aligns across 7 bases. The CDR3 is made up of 16 amino acids. From germline, CDR1 is SQVTM and CDR2 ANQGSEA. The V and J ends lost 6 bases and 0 bases, in that order; junction bases with no gene match: 8. The CDR3 coding sequence is TGCAGCGTCCTCGGGCTAGCGGACTCTGGGGCCAACGTCCTGACTTTC. Translation: CSVLGLADSGANVLTF.

The genes are TRBV7-9 and TRBJ1-4; 7 positions match TRBD1. CDR1 is SEHNR and CDR2 is FQNEAQ in the germline V gene (reference sequence). The CDR3 extends over 14 amino acids. V was clipped by 5 bases and J by 10 bases; unmatched bases: 10. The CDR3: CASSPGQVWGKLFF. The DNA of the CDR3 is TGTGCCAGCAGCCCCGGACAGGTTTGGGGAAAACTGTTTTTT.

The rearrangement uses TRBV7-8 and TRBJ2-1, with D perhaps TRBD1 (6 bases). CDR1 and CDR2 (germline): SGHVS, FQNEAQ. V lost 4 bases to trimming and J lost 2 bases, with 12 bases between them. The CDR3 totals 15 residues. The CDR3, as DNA: TGTGCCAGCAGCTCCCTGGACAGCACCTACAATGAGCAGTTCTTC. Translating it yields CASSSLDSTYNEQFF.

There are many counts of this clonotype. CDR3 loop: CSAPTLRETQYF. The CDR3 DNA sequence: TGCAGTGCCCCTACTCTGCGGGAGACCCAGTACTTC. The rearrangement uses TRBV20-1 and TRBJ2-5; unclear D gene. Looked up from germline, CDR1 is DFQATT and CDR2 is SNEGSKA (reference sequence). V lost 6 bases, J lost 5 bases, and 13 bases lay in between. The CDR3 length is 12 residues.

This clonotype occurred many times. The V call is TRBV4-3, the J call TRBJ1-4; D perhaps matches TRBD1 (5 bases). The CDR3 has 16 residues. Germline-derived CDR1 and CDR2 are LGHNA and YSLEER. V dropped 1 base and J dropped 5 bases, with 14 bases sitting between them. CDR3: CASSQGRGAGNEKLFF. In nucleotides, the CDR3 is TGCGCCAGCAGCCAAGGACGCGGGGCCGGGAATGAAAAACTGTTTTTT.

This rearrangement joins TRBV27 to TRBJ1-5; D not resolved. The CDR3 runs to 14 residues. With 5 bases removed from V and 4 bases from J, the gap between germline ends came to 12 bases. Germline values: CDR1 MNHEY, CDR2 SMNVEV (reference sequence). CDR3 coding DNA: TGTGCCAGCAGTCCCCTGGGTAGGAATCAGCCCCAGCATTTT. It yields the protein CASSPLGRNQPQHF.

Only a few counts were recorded for this clonotype. This chain links TRBV24-1 with TRBJ2-3, with a tentative D call TRBD2 (6 bases). The length of the CDR3 is 16 residues. Germline lookup yields CDR1 KGHDR and CDR2 SFDVKD. V lost 2 bases and J 1 base, leaving 12 bases between the germline ends. DNA for the CDR3: TGTGCCACCAGTGATTACACTAGCAGGGGCACAGATACGCAGTATTTT. Protein sequence: CATSDYTSRGTDTQYF.

Of note for this clonotype: A read error may account for a junction end that differs from germline. The DNA for the CDR3 is TGTGCCAGCAGCTTAGCGGGTTCAGGGGGCGCGGACTATGGTTACACCTTC. Encoded protein: CASSLAGSGGADYGYTF. The genes are TRBV7-9 and TRBJ1-2; 8 bases are shared with TRBD1. From germline, CDR1 is SEHNR and CDR2 FQNEAQ (reference sequence). This CDR3 is built from 17 residues.